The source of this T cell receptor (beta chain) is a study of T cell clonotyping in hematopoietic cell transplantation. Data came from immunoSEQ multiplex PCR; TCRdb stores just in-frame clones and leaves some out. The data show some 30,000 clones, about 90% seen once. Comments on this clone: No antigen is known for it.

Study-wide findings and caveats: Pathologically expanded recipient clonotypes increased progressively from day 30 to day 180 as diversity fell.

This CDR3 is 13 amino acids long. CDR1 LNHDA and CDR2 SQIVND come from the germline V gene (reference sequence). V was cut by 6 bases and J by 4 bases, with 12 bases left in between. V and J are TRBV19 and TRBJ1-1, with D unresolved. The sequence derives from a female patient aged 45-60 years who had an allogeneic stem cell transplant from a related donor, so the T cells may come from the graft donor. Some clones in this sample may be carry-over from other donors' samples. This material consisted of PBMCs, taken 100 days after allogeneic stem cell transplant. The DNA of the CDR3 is TGTGCCAGTAGCCCTACGAGGTTCACTGAAGCTTTCTTT. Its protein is CASSPTRFTEAFF.